Listed below are T cell receptor beta chains from one sample, sequenced in a study of regulatory T cells in long-lasting Graves disease. A single record per CDR3 protein comes from TCRdb applying MiXCR to the multiplex PCR reads. The sample holds approximately 690,000 distinct CDR3 sequences; around 30% are singletons and the top ten take 42%. The sequenced sample was peripheral blood mononuclear cells (PBMCs), obtained when the disease was refractory, from a patient treated with antithyroid drugs. The receptors originated from a female donor with Graves disease. The CDR3 runs from the conserved cysteine through the conserved F or W. The D gene is left open where the match is weak. Where a row states a size, it is once, few, many or the class of an expanded clone; other rows omit it.

CDR3 length | J gene | V gene | clone size | D gene | CDR3 DNA | CDR3 protein
15 | TRBJ2-5 | TRBV5-6 | NA | NA | TGTGCCAGCAGCTTGGAAACAGGGAATCAAGAGACCCAGTACTTC | CASSLETGNQETQYF
15 | TRBJ1-3 | TRBV9 | once | TRBD1 | TGTGCCAGCAGCGTGGGACAGGGAGTTGGAAACACCATATATTTT | CASSVGQGVGNTIYF
14 | TRBJ2-5 | TRBV6-6 | few | NA | TGTGCCAGCAGTTACTCGGCGGCCCAAGAGACCCAGTACTTC | CASSYSAAQETQYF
13 | TRBJ2-2 | TRBV2 | few | NA | TGTGCCAGCAGCGACACGAACGGCGGGGAGCTGTTTTTT | CASSDTNGGELFF
14 | TRBJ2-7 | TRBV6-1 | few | TRBD2 | TGTGCCGTATTTATCGGGGACTATACCTACGAGCAGTACTTC | CAVFIGDYTYEQYF
17 | TRBJ2-2 | TRBV5-1 | NA | TRBD2 | TGCGCCAGCAGCCCTCTAGCGGGAGGTAGCAACACCGGGGAGCTGTTTTTT | CASSPLAGGSNTGELFF
14 | TRBJ2-3 | TRBV6-1 | NA | NA | TGTGCCAGCAGTGCGACACTAAGCACAGATACGCAGTATTTT | CASSATLSTDTQYF
17 | TRBJ1-5 | TRBV12-3/TRBV12-4 | NA | NA | TGTGCCAGCAGTTACGCCGTCGGCGAGGGGTTCAATCAGCCCCAGCATTTT | CASSYAVGEGFNQPQHF
15 | TRBJ2-1 | TRBV25-1 | few | TRBD2 | TGTGCCAGCAGTGCGGGACTAGCGGCCTACAATGAGCAGTTCTTC | CASSAGLAAYNEQFF
12 | TRBJ2-7 | TRBV20-1 | few | NA | TGCAGTGGTTCTAGGAGCTCCTACGAGCAGTACTTC | CSGSRSSYEQYF
14 | TRBJ1-5 | TRBV3-1 | few | TRBD1 | TGTGCCAGCAGCCAAGGACAGGGCAGGCAGCCCCAGCATTTT | CASSQGQGRQPQHF
14 | TRBJ1-2 | TRBV6-5 | NA | NA | TGTGCCAGCAGTTACCGCCCTGATAACTATGGCTACACCTTC | CASSYRPDNYGYTF
14 | TRBJ2-2 | TRBV3-1 | few | NA | TGTGCCAGCAGCCTGAGGCACAACTACGGGGAGCTGTTTTTT | CASSLRHNYGELFF
13 | TRBJ1-1 | TRBV5-1 | NA | NA | TGCGCCAGCAACTTTGAACTTAACACTGAAGCTTTCTTT | CASNFELNTEAFF
13 | TRBJ2-7 | TRBV12-3/TRBV12-4 | many | NA | TGTGCCAGCAGTTTGGGAAGGGGCCACGAGCAGTACTTC | CASSLGRGHEQYF
13 | TRBJ2-7 | TRBV30 | few | NA | TGTGCCTGGAGCGAGACAGGTACATACGAGCAGTACTTC | CAWSETGTYEQYF
14 | TRBJ1-1 | TRBV19 | NA | TRBD1 | TGTGCCACCAAACAGGGGAACGGGAACACTGAAGCTTTCTTT | CATKQGNGNTEAFF
18 | TRBJ2-2 | TRBV3-1 | NA | TRBD2 | TGTGCCAGCAGCCGCAGACTAGCGGGTACGGCGAACACCGGGGAGCTGTTTTTT | CASSRRLAGTANTGELFF
16 | TRBJ1-1 | TRBV19 | NA | TRBD1 | TGTGCCAGTTCAAGGGCTTCGGTCGGACAGGTCACTGAAGCTTTCTTT | CASSRASVGQVTEAFF
14 | TRBJ1-4 | TRBV6-2/TRBV6-3 | NA | TRBD1 | TGTGCCAGCAGTGAATGGGACAGGGTAGGAAAACTGTTTTTT | CASSEWDRVGKLFF
15 | TRBJ2-1 | TRBV11-2 | NA | TRBD2 | TGTGCCAGCAGCCCGAGCGGGAGGGGGCCTCGTGAGCAGTTCTTC | CASSPSGRGPREQFF
14 | TRBJ2-5 | TRBV27 | few | NA | TGTGCCAGCAGTATACAGGGCAGGCAAGAGACCCAGTACTTC | CASSIQGRQETQYF
12 | TRBJ1-1 | TRBV2 | few | NA | TGTGCCAGCATCCGGCGGGGCACTGAAGCTTTCTTT | CASIRRGTEAFF
12 | TRBJ2-7 | TRBV19 | NA | NA | TGTGCCAGTGGGACCCTGGCGGGGGAGCAGTACTTC | CASGTLAGEQYF
11 | TRBJ1-1 | TRBV19 | NA | NA | TGTGCCAGTAGTATTGTGGGTGAAGCTTTCTTT | CASSIVGEAFF
14 | TRBJ2-2 | TRBV6-1 | few | NA | TGTGCCAGCAGTGCCACTCAGAACACCGGGGAGCTGTTTTTT | CASSATQNTGELFF
15 | TRBJ1-4 | TRBV3-1 | few | NA | TGTGCCAGCAGCCAAGAGAGCGGGACTGATGAAAAACTGTTTTTT | CASSQESGTDEKLFF
14 | TRBJ2-5 | TRBV5-1 | NA | NA | TGCGCCAGCTCCACGCCGCCCTTTAGTGAGACCCAGTACTTC | CASSTPPFSETQYF
16 | TRBJ2-7 | TRBV19 | few | TRBD2 | TGTGCCAGTAGTATGAAGGGAAGCGGGAGTTCCTACGAGCAGTACTTC | CASSMKGSGSSYEQYF
15 | TRBJ2-7 | TRBV28 | many | TRBD2 | TGTGCCAGCAGTTCCATAGCGGGAGTCCCAGGGAAGCAGTACTTC | CASSSIAGVPGKQYF
15 | TRBJ1-1 | TRBV19 | few | TRBD1 | TGTGCCAGTAGTTCCGACAGGGTTATGAACACTGAAGCTTTCTTT | CASSSDRVMNTEAFF
20 | TRBJ1-4 | TRBV19 | few | NA | TGTGCCAGTAGTATAAGCCTGGGCAGGGGCCTTAAGGCAACTAATGAAAAACTGTTTTTT | CASSISLGRGLKATNEKLFF
11 | TRBJ1-1 | TRBV29-1 | NA | NA | TGCAGCATTATGGGTCACACTGAAGCTTTCTTT | CSIMGHTEAFF
11 | TRBJ1-5 | TRBV28 | many | NA | TGTGCCAGCAGTACGGACCAGCCCCAGCATTTT | CASSTDQPQHF
12 | TRBJ1-1 | TRBV19 | NA | NA | TGTGCCAGTAGCCTTGATAGGCTTCAAGCTTTCTTT | CASSLDRLQAFF
17 | TRBJ2-5 | TRBV20-1 | NA | TRBD2 | TGCAGTGCTAGACCTTTTCTAGCGGGAGGACGGGGGGAGACCCAGTACTTC | CSARPFLAGGRGETQYF
20 | TRBJ2-1 | TRBV6-2/TRBV6-3 | few | TRBD2 | TGTGCCAGCAGTTACTCGATTTCTGTGGGAGGCGGGAGTACTCGCAATGAGCAGTTCTTC | CASSYSISVGGGSTRNEQFF
16 | TRBJ1-5 | TRBV20-1 | few | TRBD1 | TGCAGTGCTCACCAACCCGGGACAGGGCTTAATCAGCCCCAGCATTTT | CSAHQPGTGLNQPQHF
14 | TRBJ2-7 | TRBV19 | NA | NA | TGTGCCAGTAGTATATCAGGGATTTCCTACGAGCAGTACTTC | CASSISGISYEQYF
14 | TRBJ1-5 | TRBV4-1 | NA | NA | TGCGCCAGCAGCCAAAGAGGGGTGCGTCAGCCCCAGCATTTT | CASSQRGVRQPQHF